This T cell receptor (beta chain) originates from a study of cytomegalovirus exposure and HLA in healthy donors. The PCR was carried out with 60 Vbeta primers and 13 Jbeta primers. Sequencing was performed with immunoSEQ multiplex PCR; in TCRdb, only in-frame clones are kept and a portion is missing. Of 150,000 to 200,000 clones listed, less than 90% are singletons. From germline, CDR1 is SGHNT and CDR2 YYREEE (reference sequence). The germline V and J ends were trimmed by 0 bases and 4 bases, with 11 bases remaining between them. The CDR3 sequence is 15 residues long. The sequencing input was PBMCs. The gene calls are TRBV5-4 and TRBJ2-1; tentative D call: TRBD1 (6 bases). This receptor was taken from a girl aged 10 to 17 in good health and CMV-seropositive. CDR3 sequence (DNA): TGTGCCAGCAGCTTGGAACAGGGCAGTTACAATGAGCAGTTCTTC. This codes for CASSLEQGSYNEQFF.